The present TCR beta chain was sequenced within a study of a mutant IDH1 vaccine in newly diagnosed glioma. CDR3 size: 11 residues. Between the trimmed V and J ends, which lost 3 bases and 12 bases, there was a span of 12 bases. Germline V CDR1 and CDR2: SNHLY, FYNNEI. Noted time point: week 35, safety follow-up. Each dose of the vaccine consisted of 300 ug of mutant IDH1 20-mer peptide, with topical imiquimod. Sequencing was performed with immunoSEQ multiplex PCR; in TCRdb, only in-frame clones are kept and a portion is missing. The data hold over 40,000 clones, with 80% to 85% observed a single time. Remarks on this clone: Its antigen remains unknown.

The chain combines TRBV2 with TRBJ2-7, with D possibly being TRBD2 (5 bases). Material: PBMCs, obtained from a glioma patient whose treatment included an IDH1 peptide vaccine. The TCR originated in a middle-aged woman with glioma. Some clones in this sample may be carry-over from other donors' samples. Here the CDR3 DNA reads TGTGCCAGCAGTGAGGCCCCAGGAGGGTACTTC. Translation gives CASSEAPGGYF.